The 2 T cell receptor beta chains reported below all come from one sample, sequenced in a study of blood T cell repertoires in COVID-19. The repertoire was sequenced with immunoSEQ multiplex PCR; TCRdb's copy has only in-frame clones and lacks some. The sample yields about 420,000 clones, 80% to 90% seen once. The specimen sequenced was peripheral blood. These receptors were obtained from a man aged 18 to 30 with COVID-19, enrolled during active disease.

The chain employs TRBV28 and TRBJ1-2; 9 bases are a match to TRBD1. Germline V lookup: CDR1 MDHEN, CDR2 SYDVKM. The CDR3 sequence is 14 residues long. The J segment lost 4 bases and the V segment lost 7 bases, leaving 7 bases of the junction unmatched. The DNA of the CDR3 is TGTGCCAGCACCACTACAGGGGGCACCTATGGCTACACCTTC. It encodes CASTTTGGTYGYTF.

V and J are TRBV11-3 and TRBJ2-7, with 8 nucleotides matching TRBD2. Unmatched junction bases numbered 8, after V lost 5 bases and J lost 5 bases. The CDR3 covers 14 residues. Germline V lookup: CDR1 SGHNT, CDR2 YENEEA. The DNA for the CDR3 is TGTGCCAGCAGCCGTAAGCGGGAGATGGACGAGCAGTACTTC. Amino acids: CASSRKREMDEQYF.